At least ten counts were recorded for the clone carrying this TCR beta chain. Between the trimmed V and J ends, which lost 6 bases and 4 bases, there was a span of 13 bases. The germline CDR1 and CDR2 sequences are SQVTM and ANQGSEA. The CDR3 has 13 residues. This sample is part of a study of blood T cell repertoires in COVID-19. As for the study in general: The United States, Italy and Spain supplied acute and convalescent COVID-19 samples. Sources were T cells, B-cell-depleted T cells, or PBMCs; the material itself was cDNA or gDNA.

Original analysis: For nucleated cells, counts were estimated from reference gene primer amplification. Sequenced by immunoSEQ multiplex PCR; TCRdb stores in-frame clones only, minus some. V, J and clone size are those of that table, while D and trimming were read from the DNA. This sample has roughly 250,000 clones; around 83% occur once, and the top ten carry around 12%. J is TRBJ1-5 and V is TRBV29-1; perhaps TRBD1 as D (6 bases). The receptor was derived from a woman aged 60 to 75 with active or convalescent COVID-19. The source material was peripheral blood. CDR3: CSVRRDTNQPQHF. The CDR3 DNA sequence: TGCAGCGTCCGCCGGGACACAAATCAGCCCCAGCATTTT.